This TCR beta chain emerged from a study of identical twins. This clonotype was found a few times. TCRdb reprocessed the 5' RACE reads with MiXCR, giving one entry per CDR3 protein. The top ten clones hold approximately 0.94% of a sample with about 660,000 distinct CDR3 sequences, 8.5% to 9.5% of them seen once. These same records also appear under a second study, on yellow fever vaccine responses in identical twins.

The specimen sequenced was PBMCs. The TCR sequence derives from a woman younger than 30 in good health.

CDR3 nucleotides: TGCAGTGCTAGTCGGGAGCATGAGCAGTTCTTC. Translated: CSASREHEQFF. The chain links TRBV20-1 to TRBJ2-1; D perhaps matches TRBD2 (6 bases). Per germline, CDR1 DFQATT and CDR2 SNEGSKA (reference sequence). The CDR3 runs 11 residues. V lost 3 bases and J lost 8, with 8 bases in between.